This T cell receptor (beta chain) was obtained from a study of T cells in localized non-small cell lung cancer. Study-wide points: Sequencing involved a lone tumor region, leaving heterogeneity possible. Longer overall survival was seen with higher T cell density measured in blood.

The CDR3 runs to 19 residues. Trimming pared 4 bases from V and 8 bases from J, leaving 30 bases between. Clones were read by immunoSEQ multiplex PCR, and TCRdb kept only the in-frame ones, dropping some. The sample shows more than 45,000 clones, 70% to 90% of them seen only once. This clone was recorded once. Its target is not known. This material consisted of PBMCs, taken before any cancer treatment. This TCR came from a man aged 40 to 70 with stage II lung adenocarcinoma. This chain joins TRBV23-1 and TRBJ2-1; tentative D call: TRBD1 (6 bases). TRBV23-1 falls under the ORF class, with uncertain function. This chain's CDR3 is CASSPILYRACPFLYEQFF. The CDR3 coding sequence is TGCGCCAGCAGTCCCATTTTGTACAGGGCCTGTCCTTTTCTTTATGAGCAGTTCTTC.